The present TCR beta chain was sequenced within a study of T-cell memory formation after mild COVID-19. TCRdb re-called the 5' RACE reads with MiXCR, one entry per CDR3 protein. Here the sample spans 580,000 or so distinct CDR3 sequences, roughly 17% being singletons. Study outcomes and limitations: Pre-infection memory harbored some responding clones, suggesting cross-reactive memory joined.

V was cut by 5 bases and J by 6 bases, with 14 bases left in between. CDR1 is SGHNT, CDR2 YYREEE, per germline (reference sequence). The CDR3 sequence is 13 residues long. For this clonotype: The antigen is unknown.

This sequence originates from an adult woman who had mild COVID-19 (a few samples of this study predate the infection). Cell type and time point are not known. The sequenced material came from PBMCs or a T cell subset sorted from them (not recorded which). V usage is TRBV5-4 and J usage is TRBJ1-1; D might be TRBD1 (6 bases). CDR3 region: CASRPQGTPEAFF. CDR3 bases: TGTGCCAGCAGGCCACAGGGAACCCCTGAAGCTTTCTTT.